The rows below give T cell receptor beta chains drawn from one sample of a study of CD8 T cells in ankylosing spondylitis. In TCRdb, the 5' RACE reads were re-called with MiXCR into one record per CDR3 protein. The table shows about 390,000 distinct CDR3 sequences, with about 22% occurring only once. The specimen was blood, either unsorted or a sorted T cell fraction (not recorded which). These receptors were obtained from a male donor with ankylosing spondylitis. Each CDR3 is given with its conserved first and last residue. Each record gives: D gene, clone size, J gene, V gene, CDR3 protein, CDR3 DNA. D genes are given only for firm matches. Clone size is stated in some rows and not others, as once, few, many or a class when expanded.

>-|-|TRBJ2-2|TRBV9
CASSVVASLPGELFF
TGTGCCAGCAGCGTAGTGGCTAGCCTCCCCGGGGAGCTGTTTTTT
>-|few|TRBJ2-7|TRBV5-1
CASTAGGQTLYEQYF
TGCGCCAGCACGGCCGGGGGACAGACATTATACGAGCAGTACTTC
>TRBD2|few|TRBJ2-7|TRBV18
CASSRPSGRTYEQYF
TGTGCCAGCTCACGGCCTAGCGGGAGGACCTACGAGCAGTACTTC
>TRBD2|-|TRBJ2-1|TRBV7-9
CASSPVAGEGNEQFF
TGTGCCAGCAGCCCAGTAGCGGGAGAGGGAAATGAGCAGTTCTTC
>-|-|TRBJ1-1|TRBV12-3/TRBV12-4
CASGKYGPNTEAFF
TGTGCCAGCGGGAAATACGGGCCGAACACTGAAGCTTTCTTT
>-|few|TRBJ2-1|TRBV11-3
CASTLGHSSYNEQFF
TGTGCCAGCACCCTAGGGCACAGCTCCTACAATGAGCAGTTCTTC
>-|few|TRBJ2-1|TRBV11-3
CASTVGRAEKNEQFF
TGTGCCAGCACTGTGGGGCGGGCGGAAAAAAATGAGCAGTTCTTC
>TRBD1|-|TRBJ2-1|TRBV7-6
CASSSSRGLSSYNEQFF
TGTGCCAGCAGCTCGAGCAGGGGGCTGAGCTCCTACAATGAGCAGTTCTTC
>TRBD1|-|TRBJ2-3|TRBV7-3
CASSSDRASDTQYF
TGTGCCAGCAGCTCCGACAGGGCCTCAGATACGCAGTATTTT
>-|few|TRBJ2-7|TRBV20-1
CSAHPQGLRYEQYF
TGCAGTGCCCACCCTCAGGGTCTCCGCTACGAGCAGTACTTC
>-|-|TRBJ2-3|TRBV5-1
CASSLEQAPPDTQYF
TGCGCCAGCAGCTTGGAGCAGGCACCACCAGATACGCAGTATTTT
>-|-|TRBJ1-2|TRBV7-6
CASSPGQLYGYTF
TGTGCCAGCAGCCCTGGACAGCTGTATGGCTACACCTTC
>-|-|TRBJ2-2|TRBV28
CASRLGGGATGELFF
TGTGCCAGCAGGTTGGGGGGAGGCGCCACCGGGGAGCTGTTTTTT
>-|-|TRBJ2-1|TRBV21-1
CASRFTSGTYNEQFF
TGTGCCAGCAGATTCACTAGCGGAACCTACAATGAGCAGTTCTTC
>-|once|TRBJ2-7|TRBV5-6
CASSQVRNRFSYEQYF
TGTGCCAGCAGCCAAGTGAGGAACAGGTTCTCCTACGAGCAGTACTTC
>TRBD2|-|TRBJ2-1|TRBV20-1
CSAPKGGSGSHSYNEQFF
TGCAGTGCTCCGAAGGGTGGAAGCGGGAGTCACTCCTACAATGAGCAGTTCTTC
>TRBD2|-|TRBJ2-1|TRBV9
CASSASGGTYNEQFF
TGTGCCAGCAGCGCTAGCGGGGGGACCTACAATGAGCAGTTCTTC
>TRBD2|-|TRBJ2-1|TRBV5-1
CASSPGLAGIGEQFF
TGCGCCAGCAGCCCGGGACTAGCGGGAATTGGTGAGCAGTTCTTC
>TRBD1|few|TRBJ2-7|TRBV29-1
CSARAGTGSYEQYF
TGCAGCGCACGGGCAGGGACAGGTTCTTACGAGCAGTACTTC
>-|few|TRBJ1-5|TRBV7-9
CASSWNNQPQHF
TGTGCCAGCAGCTGGAACAATCAGCCCCAGCATTTT
>-|-|TRBJ2-5|TRBV6-5
CASSSQAGRDQETQYF
TGTGCCAGCAGTTCCCAGGCAGGACGGGACCAAGAGACCCAGTACTTC
>TRBD2|-|TRBJ2-7|TRBV20-1
CSPGTSGTYEQYF
TGCAGTCCCGGGACTAGCGGGACCTACGAGCAGTACTTC
>TRBD2|few|TRBJ2-5|TRBV5-1
CASSPGLAGRHVETQYF
TGCGCCAGCAGCCCGGGACTAGCGGGCCGGCACGTAGAGACCCAGTACTTC
>-|-|TRBJ2-1|TRBV5-1
CASSRDLNEQFF
TGCGCCAGCAGCCGAGATCTCAATGAGCAGTTCTTC
>TRBD1|few|TRBJ2-7|TRBV5-1
CASSLPTGMVEQYF
TGCGCCAGCAGCTTGCCGACAGGGATGGTAGAGCAGTACTTC
>-|many|TRBJ2-1|TRBV24-1
CATKGLRNEQFF
TGTGCCACCAAGGGGTTGAGAAATGAGCAGTTCTTC
>-|-|TRBJ2-5|TRBV6-1
CASRKGTFGRETQYF
TGTGCCAGCAGGAAGGGGACATTTGGGCGAGAGACCCAGTACTTC
>TRBD2|-|TRBJ2-1|TRBV28
CASSSSGPPNTYNEQFF
TGTGCCAGCAGCTCTAGCGGGCCCCCCAATACCTACAATGAGCAGTTCTTC
>-|-|TRBJ2-1|TRBV6-5
CASSYDGDNYNEQFF
TGTGCCAGCAGTTACGACGGGGACAACTACAATGAGCAGTTCTTC
>-|-|TRBJ2-3|TRBV7-2
CASSRADPVTITQYF
TGTGCCAGCAGCCGCGCCGACCCCGTTACCATAACGCAGTATTTT
>-|-|TRBJ2-2|TRBV7-2
CASSWALGAGELFF
TGTGCCAGCAGCTGGGCCCTAGGGGCCGGGGAGCTGTTTTTT
>TRBD1|-|TRBJ2-7|TRBV20-1
CSVGGDRGPSTYEQYF
TGCAGTGTTGGGGGGGACAGGGGGCCGTCAACCTACGAGCAGTACTTC
>-|-|TRBJ2-1|TRBV28
CASSGRVQFF
TGTGCCAGCAGTGGGAGAGTTCAGTTCTTC
>TRBD2|few|TRBJ2-7|TRBV4-2
CASSQDLAGVSYEQYF
TGTGCCAGCAGCCAAGATTTAGCGGGAGTTTCCTACGAGCAGTACTTC
>TRBD2|-|TRBJ2-1|TRBV20-1
CSARPRLAGGDGSSYNEQFF
TGCAGTGCTAGGCCAAGACTAGCGGGAGGAGATGGTAGCTCCTACAATGAGCAGTTCTTC
>TRBD2|-|TRBJ2-3|TRBV6-1
CASTDGLAGDTQYF
TGTGCCAGCACCGACGGACTAGCGGGAGATACGCAGTATTTT
>-|-|TRBJ2-7|TRBV28
CASSFTDWRSSYEQYF
TGTGCCAGCAGTTTCACAGACTGGAGGAGCTCCTACGAGCAGTACTTC
>-|-|TRBJ2-2|TRBV24-1
CATSERRTGELFF
TGTGCCACCAGTGAACGACGGACCGGGGAGCTGTTTTTT
>-|-|TRBJ1-6|TRBV5-1
CASSFDSNSPLHF
TGCGCCAGCAGCTTCGACAGCAATTCACCCCTCCACTTT
>TRBD1|-|TRBJ2-2|TRBV7-2
CASSLDRGPDTGELFF
TGTGCCAGCAGCCTGGACAGGGGGCCGGACACCGGGGAGCTGTTTTTT